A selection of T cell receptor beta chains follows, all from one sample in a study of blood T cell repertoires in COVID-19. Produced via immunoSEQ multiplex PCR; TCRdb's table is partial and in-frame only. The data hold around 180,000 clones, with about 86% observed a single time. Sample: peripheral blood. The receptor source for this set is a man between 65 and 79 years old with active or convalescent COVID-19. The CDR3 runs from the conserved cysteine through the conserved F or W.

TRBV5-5,CASSRTSGTNEQFF
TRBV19,CATSIRQGTFF
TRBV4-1,CASSQALFNEQFF
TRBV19,CASTPGDRPYEGYTF
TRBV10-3,CAISETGGGEKLFF
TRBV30,CASGRSSYNSPLHF
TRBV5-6,CASGKKDRQNQPQHF
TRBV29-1,CSVVSGGYGTGELFF
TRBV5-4,CASSYGRGLYEQYF
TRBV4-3,CASSQEEERAQFF
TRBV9,CASSVGPSGGWTGELFF
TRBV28,CASSYRDSHSPLHF
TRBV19,CASSTSVGATEAFF
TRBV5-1,CASTPGQLNEKLFF
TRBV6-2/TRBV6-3,CASSYPPGLQYF
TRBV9,CASSKRDRAGDTQYF
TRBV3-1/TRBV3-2,CASSSQMNTGELFF
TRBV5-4,CASSTGWGLNYGYTF
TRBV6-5,CASSYDIGNTIYF
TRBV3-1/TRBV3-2,CASSQDNSGANVLTF
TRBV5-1,CASSPGLAGGLNTGELFF
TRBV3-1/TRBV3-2,CASSQFRDTEAFF
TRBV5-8,CASSLSGSSYNEQFF
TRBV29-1,CSVSPQWAGAFF
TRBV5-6,CASSLAGGPIGELFF
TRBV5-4,CASSLKSIGGYTF